This TCR beta chain was observed in a study of post-analysis software for immune sequencing data. Overall study: Disease trajectories encompassed relapsing-remitting, secondary progressive and progressive-relapsing multiple sclerosis. Findings and caveats of the study: F-measure co-clustering was strong for batch-matched samples. TRBV5-6, TRBV5-1 and TRBV20-1 belonged to a set of roughly five TRBV segments that were more frequent in patients than controls. The normalized Chao1 diversity of multiple sclerosis patients was significantly lower than that of controls.

This CDR3 spans 14 amino acids. Germline lookup yields CDR1 MNHNY and CDR2 SVGAGI (reference sequence). V gave up 6 bases and J gave up 5 bases, with 17 bases separating them. For this clonotype: Its matching antigen is unknown.

Unique molecular identifiers were present in the TCR beta cDNA libraries. The authors obtained 500,000 or so cDNA molecules from roughly 1 to 10 million T cells. TCRdb redid the calling of the PCR reads with MiXCR, one entry per CDR3 protein. The table includes roughly 730,000 distinct CDR3 sequences, around 27% detected once. The chain links TRBV6-6 to TRBJ2-7; possible D gene TRBD1, 5 bases. The sample was blood. The receptor comes from a girl between 5 and 17 years old with multiple sclerosis. CDR3 sequence: CASRPPGILDEQYF. The CDR3 DNA reads TGTGCCAGCAGACCCCCAGGGATATTGGACGAGCAGTACTTC.